Listed here are 10 T cell receptor beta chains from one sample, sequenced in a study of technical replicates of blood from several donors. Data came from immunoSEQ multiplex PCR; TCRdb stores just in-frame clones and leaves some out. This sample carries 100,000 or so clones, 96% of them seen once, and the ten largest clones take 0.36%. Sample: T cells isolated from PBMCs. The origin of the receptors is a human donor in good health.

V gene TRBV28 combines with J gene TRBJ1-3; tentatively, D is TRBD1 (6 bases). The germline V and J ends were trimmed by 3 bases and 5 bases, with 11 bases remaining between them. This CDR3 has 14 amino acids. Germline-derived CDR1 and CDR2 are MDHEN and SYDVKM. CDR3 DNA: TGTGCCAGCAGTTTTAGGGACAAACGAAACACCATATATTTT. Translation: CASSFRDKRNTIYF.

The rearrangement links TRBV29-1 to TRBJ2-7; D is uncertain. The length of the CDR3 is 14 residues. Germline V gene data show CDR1 as SQVTM and CDR2 as ANQGSEA. Trimming took off 4 bases at V and 0 bases at J, with 13 bases between the two ends. The CDR3 protein is CSVVSVYSSYEQYF. As DNA, the CDR3 is TGCAGCGTTGTATCCGTCTACAGCTCCTACGAGCAGTACTTC.

The genes are TRBV11-2 and TRBJ2-1, with a weak D call TRBD2 (5 bases). With 4 bases removed from V and 8 bases from J, the gap between germline ends came to 15 bases. Per germline, CDR1 SGHAT and CDR2 FQNNGV. This CDR3 region has 14 residues. The DNA of the CDR3 is TGTGCCAGCAGCTCTAGCTGGGCGTCCGATGAGCAGTTCTTC. Its translation is CASSSSWASDEQFF.

V gene TRBV9 combines with J gene TRBJ1-4; the match to TRBD1 covers 7 bases. The CDR3 totals 15 residues. The V and J ends lost 4 bases and 1 base, in that order; junction bases with no gene match: 4. Looked up from germline, CDR1 is SGDLS and CDR2 is YYNGEE. The CDR3 nucleotides read TGTGCCAGCAGCTCCCGGACAGGAACTAATGAAAAACTGTTTTTT. Protein: CASSSRTGTNEKLFF.

The V gene is TRBV6-5, the J gene TRBJ2-7, with TRBD2 matching over 7 bases. CDR1 is MNHEY, CDR2 SVGAGI, per germline. CDR3 size: 16 residues. J lost 0 bases, V lost 3 bases, and 8 bases had no gene match. CDR3 protein: CASSYGFGDYSYEQYF. The CDR3 nucleotides read TGTGCCAGCAGTTATGGGTTCGGGGACTACTCCTACGAGCAGTACTTC.

This chain joins TRBV5-1 and TRBJ2-2; D is possibly TRBD2 (6 bases). The CDR3 contains 15 residues. CDR1 is SGHRS and CDR2 is YFSETQ in the germline V gene. Trimming cost V 9 bases and J 0 bases, with 15 bases left between them. The DNA of the CDR3 is TGCGCCACCCGACCCGGGAGAGCGAACACCGGGGAGCTGTTTTTT. Amino acid sequence: CATRPGRANTGELFF.

V and J are TRBV27 and TRBJ1-5; D is possibly TRBD1 (5 bases). The germline V gene encodes CDR1 MNHEY and CDR2 SMNVEV (reference sequence). CDR3 length equals 15 residues. V lost 10 bases and J lost 3, with 19 bases in between. In DNA, the CDR3 is TGTGCCACCAGCCCCGGTCAGGGCGTCAATCAGCCCCAGCATTTT. Protein product: CATSPGQGVNQPQHF.

V and J are TRBV4-3 and TRBJ2-2; tentatively, D is TRBD1 (5 bases). CDR3 size: 15 residues. CDR1 and CDR2 from the germline V gene are LGHNA and YSLEER. V lost 0 bases and J lost 5, with 10 bases in between. The CDR3 coding sequence is TGCGCCAGCAGCCAAGATGGAAGGGGTACCGGGGAGCTGTTTTTT. It codes for CASSQDGRGTGELFF.

The chain links TRBV13 to TRBJ2-1; 10 bases are shared with TRBD2. V shed 4 bases and J 2 bases; nucleotides not matched to a gene: 2. From germline, CDR1 is PRHDT and CDR2 FYEKMQ (reference sequence). The CDR3 extends over 15 amino acids. CDR3 bases: TGTGCCAGCAGCTGGACTAGCGGCCCCTACAATGAGCAGTTCTTC. Translation: CASSWTSGPYNEQFF.

The DNA of the CDR3 is TGCGCCAGCAGTCAATCACGGGGAATTCCCTCTGGGGCCAACGTCCTGACTTTC. Encoded protein: CASSQSRGIPSGANVLTF. The V and J genes are TRBV23-1 and TRBJ2-6; the D gene is possibly TRBD2 (5 bases). TRBV23-1 is classed as an ORF, of uncertain function. CDR3 length: 18 amino acids. The V and J ends lost 0 bases and 0 bases respectively, with 12 bases between them.